The 15 T cell receptor beta chains listed next were all sequenced from one sample in a study of beta chain features in type 1 diabetes. Overall study findings and caveats: Within each of all four CD4+ subsets, Type 1 diabetes patients had TCRB CDR3s that were moderately but significantly shorter.

Every isolated RNA sample was fully reverse transcribed, so sequencing captured expressed TCRB transcripts. Clones were sequenced by immunoSEQ multiplex PCR, and TCRdb holds only the in-frame ones, with some missing. The sample shows fewer than 300,000 clones, under 13% of them seen only once. No antigen has been identified for these receptors. What was sequenced was naive CD4+ T cells from blood. The receptors were gathered from a young man with type 1 diabetes.

This chain's CDR3 is CSGLSFTSEKLFF. DNA for the CDR3: TGCAGCGGACTATCCTTTACGAGTGAAAAACTGTTTTTT. The chain joins TRBV29-1 to TRBJ1-4; unclear D gene. The CDR3 loop spans 13 amino acids. The V and J ends lost 7 bases and 7 bases respectively, with 16 bases between them. Germline CDR1 SQVTM, CDR2 ANQGSEA.

This chain links TRBV19 with TRBJ1-1; 7 bases line up with TRBD1. Germline V gene data show CDR1 as LNHDA and CDR2 as SQIVND (reference sequence). The CDR3 length is 14 residues. The V and J ends lost 6 bases and 1 base, in that order; junction bases with no gene match: 5. The CDR3 DNA reads as TGTGCCAGTAGCTCGGGGACAGCGAACACTGAAGCTTTCTTT. Its protein is CASSSGTANTEAFF.

In this sample, this clone turned up a few times. This rearrangement joins TRBV28 to TRBJ1-4; no clear D. The CDR3 runs to 13 residues. Trimming shortened V by 3 bases and J by 8 bases, and 10 bases separated the two germline ends. From germline, CDR1 is MDHEN and CDR2 SYDVKM. The CDR3 protein is CASSFQELEKLFF. CDR3 DNA sequence: TGTGCCAGCAGTTTTCAGGAACTCGAAAAACTGTTTTTT.

This clone appeared a few times. The gene calls are TRBV4-3 and TRBJ2-7; D is uncertain. The CDR3 covers 13 residues. CDR1 and CDR2 from the germline V gene are LGHNA and YSLEER. V was clipped by 0 bases and J by 7 bases, with 10 bases between them. The DNA for the CDR3 is TGCGCCAGCAGCCAAGATGGGCAGTCAGAGCAGTACTTC. Its translation: CASSQDGQSEQYF.

The rearrangement uses TRBV18 and TRBJ1-2, with 9 bases lining up with TRBD1. The germline V gene encodes CDR1 KGHSH and CDR2 LQKENI. The junction had 8 bases not matched to a gene; V was cut back by 4 bases and J by 5 bases. The CDR3 contains 15 residues. CDR3 bases: TGTGCCAGCTCACACCCGACAGGGGGTGGATATGGCTACACCTTC. Translated, it gives CASSHPTGGGYGYTF.

This chain uses TRBV4-3 with TRBJ2-1, with D unresolved. The germline V gene encodes CDR1 LGHNA and CDR2 YSLEER. This CDR3 has 14 residues. The V end lost 0 bases, the J end lost 4 bases, and 7 bases lay between the germline ends. This CDR3 reads CASSQDGQYNEQFF. The DNA for the CDR3 is TGCGCCAGCAGCCAAGATGGGCAGTACAATGAGCAGTTCTTC.

There are a few counts of this clone. The gene calls are TRBV7-3 and TRBJ1-1; D possibly corresponds to TRBD1 (5 bases). Germline loops: CDR1 SGHTA, CDR2 FQGTGA. The V end was cut by 4 bases, the J end by 3 bases, with 9 bases between. This CDR3 is built from 13 residues. The CDR3 DNA reads TGTGCCAGCAGCTCCCAGGGATACACTGAAGCTTTCTTT. Translated: CASSSQGYTEAFF.

The V call is TRBV11-2, the J call TRBJ2-3; D ambiguous. The CDR3 covers 14 residues. The V gene's germline CDR1 is SGHAT and CDR2 FQNNGV. Between the trimmed V and J ends, which lost 4 bases and 1 base, there was a span of 9 bases. The CDR3 DNA is TGTGCCAGCAGCTCGGTACTACGCACAGATACGCAGTATTTT. Translation: CASSSVLRTDTQYF.

This clone was seen a handful of times. The chain is built from TRBV2 and TRBJ2-7; TRBD2 aligns across 10 bases. J gave up 2 bases and V 10 bases, and 5 bases lay outside the gene matches. There are 13 residues in the CDR3. Germline V gene lookup returns CDR1 SNHLY and CDR2 FYNNEI. The CDR3 protein is CATESGGAYEQYF. The CDR3 bases are TGTGCCACTGAAAGCGGGGGGGCCTACGAGCAGTACTTC.

The rearrangement links TRBV5-4 to TRBJ2-6; 7 bases are a match to TRBD1. The length of the CDR3 is 16 residues. The V and J ends lost 5 bases and 0 bases, in that order; junction bases with no gene match: 5. CDR1 is SGHNT, CDR2 YYREEE, per germline (reference sequence). CDR3 bases: TGTGCCAGCAGATGGGACAGAGGCTCTGGGGCCAACGTCCTGACTTTC. This gives the protein CASRWDRGSGANVLTF. Full variable domain (rest looked up from reference TRBV5-4 and TRBJ2-6): ETGVTQSPTHLIKTRGQQVTLRCSSQSGHNTVSWYQQALGQGPQFIFQYYREEENGRGNFPPRFSGLQFPNYSSELNVNALELDDSALYLCASRWDRGSGANVLTFGAGSRLTVL.

A few counts support this clone. The chain couples TRBV12-5 to TRBJ2-1; D not resolved. CDR3 length equals 11 residues. V was cut by 3 bases and J by 6 bases, with 3 bases left in between. Per the germline V gene, CDR1 is LGHNT and CDR2 is FRNRAP. The CDR3 loop is CASGFINEQFF. The CDR3 nucleotides are TGTGCTAGTGGTTTTATCAATGAGCAGTTCTTC.

The chain employs TRBV6-6 and TRBJ2-7; D is perhaps TRBD1 (7 bases). V gave up 6 bases and J gave up 7 bases, with 13 bases separating them. The CDR3 covers 12 residues. The germline CDR1 and CDR2 sequences are MNHNY and SVGAGI (reference sequence). CDR3: CASSAGQWEQYF. The CDR3 DNA follows: TGTGCCAGCAGCGCGGGACAGTGGGAGCAGTACTTC.

DNA of the CDR3: TGCGCCAGCAGCCTGGAGGGGGGGGGCCGAGAGACCCAGTACTTC. The encoded protein is CASSLEGGGRETQYF. The genes are TRBV5-1 and TRBJ2-5, with D possibly TRBD2 on 7 matching bases. Per germline, CDR1 SGHRS and CDR2 YFSETQ. Deletions cut 4 bases from V and 4 bases from J, with 17 bases between. The CDR3 covers 15 residues.

This clone has just a few counts. The rearrangement joins TRBV7-9 to TRBJ2-3, with no clear D. Looked up from germline, CDR1 is SEHNR and CDR2 is FQNEAQ (reference sequence). CDR3 length: 11 residues. Written as DNA, the CDR3 is TGTGCGCTAGACTTCGCAGATACGCAGTATTTT. Protein: CALDFADTQYF.

The chain couples TRBV7-9 to TRBJ2-6; 7 positions agree with TRBD1. CDR1 is SEHNR and CDR2 is FQNEAQ in the germline V gene (reference sequence). The CDR3 sequence is 19 residues long. Trimming took 3 bases from V and 1 from J; bases not matched to a gene: 12. The CDR3 region is CASSFRFQGVSSGANVLTF. CDR3 bases: TGTGCCAGCAGCTTCCGGTTTCAGGGGGTCTCTTCTGGGGCCAACGTCCTGACTTTC.